This T cell receptor (beta chain) is from a study of monozygotic twins with cystic fibrosis. At the level of the study: Library input was 2.5 to 3.5 micrograms of fragmented DNA, with approximately 15 PCR cycles.

Germline values: CDR1 SNHLY, CDR2 FYNNEI. CDR3 length equals 14 residues. V was cut by 1 base and J by 7 bases, with 13 bases left in between. Study-wide findings and caveats: The repertoire was suggested to be naive-dominated, clonality median approximately 0.0093.

Profiled with immunoSEQ multiplex PCR; TCRdb holds only in-frame clones, not every one. The sample includes more than 9,500 clones, about 90% of them seen just once. As for this clone: Its antigen is still unknown.

This sequence joins TRBV2 and TRBJ2-5; possibly TRBD1 for D (5 bases). The clonotype comes from a boy aged 2 to 10 with cystic fibrosis. The sequenced material came from blood. CDR3 coding DNA: TGTGCCAGCAGTGAAGGGGGCCGATCGGGGACCCAGTACTTC. This sequence encodes CASSEGGRSGTQYF.